This entry lists 4 T cell receptor beta chains sequenced from one sample in a study of T cells in women clearing cervical HPV infection. TCRdb's copy holds only in-frame clones and misses some; the assay was immunoSEQ multiplex PCR. The sample table includes about 23,000 clones. Sequences were obtained from blood buffy coat. These receptors all stem from a woman aged 18 to 69 with a cervical HPV16 infection that either progressed to CIN3+ or cleared (not recorded which).

A word on this clone: The sequence runs out 3 residues before the end of the CDR3; the remainder is reconstructed from the germline J gene. The V and J genes are TRBV7-2 and TRBJ1-6, with a weak D call TRBD1 (5 bases). The germline V gene encodes CDR1 SGHTA and CDR2 FQGNSA. Trimming pared 4 bases from V and 9 bases from J, leaving 16 bases between. CDR3 length equals 15 residues. CDR3 bases read: TGTGCCAGCAGCTCAGTCGACGGGGGACGTTCACCC. Its protein is CASSSVDGGRSP. The whole CDR3 protein reads CASSSVDGGRSPLHF.

In the case of this clone: The missing CDR3 end, 3 residues past where the read stops, is filled in from the germline J gene. The chain employs TRBV30 and TRBJ1-2; D gene unclear. The CDR3 contains 13 residues. The V gene's germline CDR1 is GTSNPN and CDR2 SVGIG (reference sequence). CDR3 in amino acids: CAWKMVLEGDYTF. The CDR3 bases that were read are TGTGCCTGGAAGATGGTCTTAGAGGGCGAC.

Points on this clone: The CDR3 extends 3 residues past the end of the read, so its final part is completed from the germline J gene. V gene TRBV6-2 or TRBV6-3 combines with J gene TRBJ2-4; possible D gene TRBD1, 5 bases. In germline, CDR1 is MNHEY, CDR2 SVGEGT. The CDR3 has 13 residues. V gave up 2 bases and J gave up 9 bases, with 11 bases separating them. The CDR3 DNA, read in part, is TGTGCCAGCAGTTACGGTGACAGAAGCATT. This sequence encodes CASSYGDRSI. The complete CDR3 sequence is CASSYGDRSIQYF.

Worth noting for this clone: With the read ending 3 residues before the CDR3 end, the germline J gene is used to fill in that end. The chain uses TRBV2 and TRBJ2-3; 7 bases agree with TRBD2. Unmatched junction bases numbered 4, after V lost 10 bases and J lost 0 bases. CDR3 length: 13 amino acids. Germline CDR1 and CDR2: SNHLY and FYNNEI. CDR3 sequence reads: CANQAGSTDTQYF. The DNA read from the CDR3 is TGTGCCAACCAAGCGGGGAGCACAGATACG.